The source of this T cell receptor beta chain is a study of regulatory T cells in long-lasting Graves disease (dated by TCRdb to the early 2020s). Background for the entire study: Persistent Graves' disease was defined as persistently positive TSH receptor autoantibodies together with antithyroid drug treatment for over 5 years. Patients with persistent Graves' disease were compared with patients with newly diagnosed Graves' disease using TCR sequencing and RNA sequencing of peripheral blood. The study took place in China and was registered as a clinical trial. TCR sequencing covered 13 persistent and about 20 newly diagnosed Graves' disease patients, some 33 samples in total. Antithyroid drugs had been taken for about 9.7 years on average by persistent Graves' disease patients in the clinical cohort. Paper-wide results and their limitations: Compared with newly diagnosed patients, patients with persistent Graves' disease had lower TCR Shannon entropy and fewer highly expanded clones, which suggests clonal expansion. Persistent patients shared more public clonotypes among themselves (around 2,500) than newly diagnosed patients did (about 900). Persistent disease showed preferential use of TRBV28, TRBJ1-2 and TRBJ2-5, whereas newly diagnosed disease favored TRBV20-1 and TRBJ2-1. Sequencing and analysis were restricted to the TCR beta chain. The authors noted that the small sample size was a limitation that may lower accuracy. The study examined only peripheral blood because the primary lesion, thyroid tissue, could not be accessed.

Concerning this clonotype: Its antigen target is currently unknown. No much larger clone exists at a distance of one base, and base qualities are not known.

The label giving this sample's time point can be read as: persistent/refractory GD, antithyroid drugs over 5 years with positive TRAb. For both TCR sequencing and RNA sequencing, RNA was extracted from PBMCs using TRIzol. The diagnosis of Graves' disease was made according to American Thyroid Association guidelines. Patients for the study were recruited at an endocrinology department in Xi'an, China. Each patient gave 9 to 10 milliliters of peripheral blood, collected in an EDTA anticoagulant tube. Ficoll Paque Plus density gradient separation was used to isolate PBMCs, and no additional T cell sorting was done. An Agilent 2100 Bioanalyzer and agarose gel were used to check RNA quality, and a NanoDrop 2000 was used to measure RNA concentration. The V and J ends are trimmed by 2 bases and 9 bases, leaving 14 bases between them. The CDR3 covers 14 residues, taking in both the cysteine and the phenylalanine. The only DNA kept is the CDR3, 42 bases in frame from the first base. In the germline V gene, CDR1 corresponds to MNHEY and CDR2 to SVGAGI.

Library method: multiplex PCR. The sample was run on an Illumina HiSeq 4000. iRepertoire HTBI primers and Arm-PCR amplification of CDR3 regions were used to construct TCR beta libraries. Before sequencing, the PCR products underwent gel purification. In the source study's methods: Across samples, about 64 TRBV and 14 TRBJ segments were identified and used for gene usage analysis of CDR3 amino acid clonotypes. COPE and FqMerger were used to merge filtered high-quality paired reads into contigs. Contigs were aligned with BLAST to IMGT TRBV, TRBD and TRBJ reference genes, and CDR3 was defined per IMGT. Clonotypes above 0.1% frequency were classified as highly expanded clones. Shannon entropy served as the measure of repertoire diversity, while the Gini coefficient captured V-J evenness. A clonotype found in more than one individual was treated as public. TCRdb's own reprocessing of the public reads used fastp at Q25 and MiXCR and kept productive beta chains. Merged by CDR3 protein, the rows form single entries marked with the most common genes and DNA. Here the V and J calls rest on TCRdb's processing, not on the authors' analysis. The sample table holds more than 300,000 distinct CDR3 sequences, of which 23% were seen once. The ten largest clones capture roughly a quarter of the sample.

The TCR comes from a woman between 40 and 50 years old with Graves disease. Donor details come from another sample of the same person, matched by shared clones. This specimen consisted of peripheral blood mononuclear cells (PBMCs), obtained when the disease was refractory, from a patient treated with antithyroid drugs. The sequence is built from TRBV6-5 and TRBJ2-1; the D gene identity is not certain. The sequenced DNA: TGTGCCAGCAGTTACCTTGGAACCGGGCGTGAGCAGTTCTTC. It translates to CASSYLGTGREQFF.